This TCR beta chain was profiled in a study of blood T cell repertoires in COVID-19. Study in general: Acute and convalescent COVID-19 samples came from the United States, Italy and Spain. The analysed material was cDNA or gDNA that came from T cells, B-cell-depleted T cells, or PBMCs.

Authors' methods: By means of reference gene primer amplification, nucleated cell counts were estimated. Clones were read by immunoSEQ multiplex PCR, and TCRdb kept only the in-frame ones, dropping some. V and J calls plus clone size are reproduced from that table; the DNA served to infer D and trimming. This table holds 200,000 to 300,000 clones, 87% found once. The CDR3 spans 13 residues. Trimming left V 3 bases short and J 11 bases short, with 13 bases between. Germline CDR1 reads SGHNT; CDR2 reads YENEEA. This receptor was identified in a man in his sixties who had recovered from COVID-19. The sample comprised peripheral blood. This chain connects TRBV11-3 to TRBJ2-2; perhaps TRBD2 as D (5 bases). The CDR3 coding sequence is TGTGCCAGCAGCTTGGCGGCCGCGGGTGAGCTGTTTTTT. Protein: CASSLAAAGELFF.